Shown below are 21 T cell receptor beta chains from a single sample sequenced in a study of blood T cell repertoires in COVID-19. Sequencing used immunoSEQ multiplex PCR; TCRdb keeps in-frame clones, though not all of them. The data show 150,000 to 200,000 clones, around 82% seen once. Specimen: peripheral blood. All receptors derive from a man in his sixties who had recovered from COVID-19.

This chain links TRBV11-1 with TRBJ2-7; the D gene is possibly TRBD1 (5 bases). With 8 bases removed from V and 3 bases from J, the gap between germline ends came to 20 bases. CDR3 size: 15 residues. Per germline, CDR1 SGHAT and CDR2 FQDESV (reference sequence). The CDR3 is CASSYLDKPNYEQYF. In DNA form, the CDR3 reads TGTGCCAGCTCTTACTTGGACAAACCCAACTACGAGCAGTACTTC. Full variable domain (outside the CDR3, taken from reference TRBV11-1 and TRBJ2-7): EAEVAQSPRYKITEKSQAVAFWCDPISGHATLYWYRQILGQGPELLVQFQDESVVDDSQLPKDRFSAERLKGVDSTLKIQPAELGDSAMYLCASSYLDKPNYEQYFGPGTRLTVT.

The J gene is TRBJ2-1, the V gene TRBV10-3, with 9 nucleotides matching TRBD1. The V segment lost 10 bases and the J segment 7 bases; nucleotides outside the gene matches: 8. Germline values: CDR1 ENHRY, CDR2 SYGVKD. The CDR3 extends over 13 amino acids. CDR3 sequence: CATRDRERNEQFF. For the CDR3, the DNA is TGTGCCACCCGGGACAGGGAAAGGAATGAGCAGTTCTTC.

This chain links TRBV3-1 (or the pseudogene TRBV3-2) with TRBJ2-3; 8 bases are shared with TRBD2. Looked up from germline, CDR1 is LGHDT and CDR2 is YNNKEL (reference sequence). The CDR3 is 17 residues long. J was trimmed by 6 bases and V by 4 bases; bases with no gene match: 15. The CDR3 sequence is CASSPGLARTVGDTQYF. In DNA, the CDR3 is TGTGCCAGCAGCCCAGGACTAGCCCGTACCGTCGGGGATACGCAGTATTTT.

Comments on this clone: The junction differs from germline at one of its ends, possibly a read error. The chain joins TRBV9 to TRBJ2-5, with 7 bases fitting TRBD2. Germline CDR1 and CDR2: SGDLS and YYNGEE. This CDR3 region has 15 residues. The CDR3 DNA reads TGTGCCAGCAGCGTAAGTCTAGCGGACCATGAGACCCAGTACTTC. The encoded protein is CASSVSLADHETQYF.

The chain is built from TRBV7-3 and TRBJ2-3, with TRBD2 matching 10 bases. This CDR3 comprises 16 residues. V lost 1 base to trimming and J lost 1 base; unmatched junction nucleotides: 2. CDR1 is SGHTA and CDR2 is FQGTGA in the germline V gene. The CDR3 DNA reads TGTGCCAGCAGCTTAAACCTAGCGGGAGGCACAGATACGCAGTATTTT. Amino acids: CASSLNLAGGTDTQYF.

V and J are TRBV7-2 and TRBJ2-3, with 13 bases identical to TRBD2. The CDR3 has 18 amino acids. Germline trimming cut 0 bases from V and 4 bases from J; bases unmatched to any gene: 7. In germline, CDR1 is SGHTA, CDR2 FQGNSA. The CDR3 sequence is CASSLAIAGLAGADTQYF. CDR3 in DNA: TGTGCCAGCAGCTTAGCGATTGCCGGACTAGCGGGGGCAGATACGCAGTATTTT. The variable domain in full, completed from reference TRBV7-2 and TRBJ2-3, reads GAGVSQSPSNKVTEKGKDVELRCDPISGHTALYWYRQSLGQGLEFLIYFQGNSAPDKSGLPSDRFSAERTGGSVSTLTIQRTQQEDSAVYLCASSLAIAGLAGADTQYFGPGTRLTVL.

The chain joins TRBV27 to TRBJ1-4; D not certain. This CDR3 region has 14 residues. Trimming pared 3 bases from V and 7 bases from J, leaving 12 bases between. In germline, CDR1 is MNHEY, CDR2 SMNVEV (reference sequence). CDR3 residues: CASSFGWGGEKLFF. The CDR3 DNA is TGTGCCAGCAGTTTTGGCTGGGGAGGTGAAAAACTGTTTTTT.

The V gene is TRBV6-6, the J gene TRBJ1-2; maybe TRBD1 (6 bases). Trimming left V 2 bases short and J 6 bases short, with 16 bases between. CDR3 size: 15 residues. Germline V lookup: CDR1 MNHNY, CDR2 SVGAGI (reference sequence). CDR3 DNA sequence: TGTGCCAGCAGTTACACTCAGCAGGGGCAGGATGGCTACACCTTC. Translated: CASSYTQQGQDGYTF.

The CDR3 is CASSPAGGVPFGEQYF. The CDR3 coding sequence is TGTGCCAGCAGCCCCGCAGGCGGGGTCCCCTTTGGGGAGCAGTACTTC. V gene TRBV9 combines with J gene TRBJ2-7, with D perhaps matching TRBD2 (6 bases). The CDR3 length is 16 residues. V was cut by 4 bases and J by 7 bases, with 24 bases left in between. CDR1 and CDR2 (germline): SGDLS, YYNGEE.

The chain carries TRBV27 and TRBJ2-3, with TRBD2 matching 10 bases. There are 16 residues in the CDR3. Germline CDR1 is MNHEY and CDR2 is SMNVEV (reference sequence). Unmatched junction bases numbered 10, after V lost 6 bases and J lost 4 bases. The CDR3 loop is CASSSSGGAVSDTQYF. The CDR3 bases are TGTGCCAGCAGCTCAAGCGGGGGGGCGGTCTCAGATACGCAGTATTTT.

The rearrangement uses TRBV3-1 (or the pseudogene TRBV3-2) and TRBJ1-2; D is uncertain. Germline CDR1 LGHDT, CDR2 YNNKEL (reference sequence). Deletions cut 1 base from V and 4 bases from J, with 7 bases between. There are 13 residues in the CDR3. CDR3 bases: TGTGCCAGCAGCCAAGGCACAGTCTATGGCTACACCTTC. Protein sequence: CASSQGTVYGYTF.

The chain links TRBV5-8 to TRBJ2-1, with 8 bases fitting TRBD2. Germline V gives CDR1 SGHTS, CDR2 YDEGEE. CDR3 size: 16 residues. With V trimmed by 2 bases and J by 9 bases, 13 bases remained unmatched. CDR3 residues: CASSFWGTRFVSEQFF. CDR3 nucleotides: TGTGCCAGCAGCTTTTGGGGGACTAGATTTGTTAGTGAGCAGTTCTTC. The variable domain in full, with the rest retrieved from reference TRBV5-8 and TRBJ2-1, is EAGVTQSPTHLIKTRGQQATLRCSPISGHTSVYWYQQALGLGLQFLLWYDEGEERNRGNFPPRFSGRQFPNYSSELNVNALELEDSALYLCASSFWGTRFVSEQFFGPGTRLTVL.

J is TRBJ1-4 and V is TRBV19; 9 nucleotides align to TRBD1. The germline V gene has CDR1 LNHDA and CDR2 SQIVND (reference sequence). V shed 6 bases and J 2 bases; nucleotides not matched to a gene: 7. The CDR3 runs 16 residues. The CDR3 DNA sequence: TGTGCCAGTAGATCCACAGGGGGCGCGACTAATGAAAAACTGTTTTTT. Encoded protein: CASRSTGGATNEKLFF.

As regards this clone: One end of the junction is discordant with germline, which a read error may explain. The gene calls are TRBV5-1 and TRBJ2-1; 7 positions agree with TRBD1. From germline, CDR1 is SGHRS and CDR2 YFSETQ. The CDR3 loop spans 14 amino acids. CDR3 nucleotides: TGCGCCAGCAGCTCCCGGGACAGTATGAATGAGCAATTCTTC. It is translated as CASSSRDSMNEQFF.

This sequence joins TRBV5-1 and TRBJ2-2, with TRBD1 identical over 10 bases. CDR1 and CDR2 from the germline V gene are SGHRS and YFSETQ. After removal of 3 bases from V and 2 bases from J, the junction contained 4 bases not matched to a gene. CDR3 length: 16 amino acids. In DNA, the CDR3 is TGCGCCAGCAGCTCCGGGACAGGGGCCAACACCGGGGAGCTGTTTTTT. This codes for CASSSGTGANTGELFF.

This clone is a singleton in its sample. CDR3 in DNA: TGTGCCATCAGTGACCGGGACAGGGAGTTTGGCGAGCAGTACTTC. Translation: CAISDRDREFGEQYF. The V call is TRBV10-3, the J call TRBJ2-7; 9 bases line up with TRBD1. The ends lost 3 bases at V and 6 bases at J; junction bases unmatched: 9. CDR1 is ENHRY and CDR2 is SYGVKD in the germline V gene. The CDR3 spans 15 residues.

This chain connects TRBV5-4 to TRBJ2-3; 10 bases match TRBD2. V trimming: 4 bases; J trimming: 0 bases; junction bases outside the gene matches: 8. In germline, CDR1 is SGHNT, CDR2 YYREEE (reference sequence). The length of the CDR3 is 17 residues. CDR3 region: CASSRASGGISTDTQYF. CDR3 bases: TGTGCCAGCAGCCGGGCTAGCGGGGGTATTAGCACAGATACGCAGTATTTT.

This clone was picked up one time. The chain has TRBV6-5 and TRBJ1-1, with 7 bases fitting TRBD1. Germline CDR1 reads MNHEY; CDR2 reads SVGAGI. The CDR3 has 13 residues. The V segment lost 6 bases and the J segment 4 bases; nucleotides outside the gene matches: 5. DNA for the CDR3: TGTGCCAGCAGCTTGGACAGGAGCACTGAAGCTTTCTTT. It translates to CASSLDRSTEAFF.

The genes are TRBV5-1 and TRBJ1-1; 9 bases are shared with TRBD1. The germline CDR1 and CDR2 sequences are SGHRS and YFSETQ. The CDR3 is made up of 11 amino acids. V shed 4 bases, J shed 11 bases, and the junction held 3 bases outside the gene matches. The chain's CDR3 is CASSEDRGAFF. The CDR3 nucleotides are TGCGCCAGCAGCGAGGACAGGGGCGCTTTCTTT.

The chain recombines TRBV7-2 with TRBJ2-7, with D maybe TRBD1 (6 bases). V dropped 5 bases and J dropped 5 bases, with 19 bases sitting between them. Germline V CDR1 and CDR2: SGHTA, FQGNSA. The CDR3 covers 15 residues. CDR3 nucleotides: TGTGCCAGCAGCGACGATACAGGGATCGTCCACGAGCAGTACTTC. Translating it yields CASSDDTGIVHEQYF.

The gene calls are TRBV11-2 and TRBJ1-5, with D perhaps matching TRBD1 (5 bases). This CDR3 region has 13 residues. V lost 3 bases and J 5 bases, leaving 8 bases between the germline ends. Germline V lookup: CDR1 SGHAT, CDR2 FQNNGV. The CDR3, as DNA: TGTGCCAGCAGCTTTACCAGGGATCAGCCCCAGCATTTT. This gives the protein CASSFTRDQPQHF.